This T cell receptor (beta chain) was sequenced for a study of Ad26.COV2.S vaccination and SARS-CoV-2 variants. Study at large: Participants got Ad26.COV2.S intramuscularly, once or twice 56 days apart.

Treatment described: roughly 18 received Ad26.COV2.S at low or high dose, single or two shots; about 5 received placebo; per-sample allocation not given. Sampling occurred on day 63 after the first vaccine or placebo injection. Profiled with immunoSEQ multiplex PCR; TCRdb holds only in-frame clones, not every one. The sample includes hundreds of thousands of clones, about 87% of them seen just once. Looked up from germline, CDR1 is WNHNN and CDR2 is SYGVQD (reference sequence). This CDR3 comprises 16 residues. The V segment lost 2 bases and the J segment 0 bases; nucleotides outside the gene matches: 4.

Source: peripheral blood, taken in a trial of Ad26.COV2.S vaccine versus placebo. The TCR sequence derives from a person between 18 and 60 years old who received the Ad26.COV2.S COVID-19 vaccine or a placebo. The J gene is TRBJ2-1, the V gene TRBV10-1, with 7 bases fitting TRBD2. CDR3 loop: CASSEMASGSYNEQFF. Here the CDR3 DNA reads TGCGCCAGCAGTGAGATGGCTAGCGGCTCCTACAATGAGCAGTTCTTC.